The sequence of this T cell receptor beta chain was determined in a study of vaccination and CD4 T cells after COVID-19. This CDR3 is built from 16 residues. With 5 bases clipped from V and 2 bases from J, the junction kept 6 bases outside the gene matches. The V gene's germline CDR1 is KGHDR and CDR2 SFDVKD. Treatment noted: roughly ten-day PBMC culture with coronavirus spike peptide pools or control peptides (ViraFEST assay). An Oncomine TCR Beta short-read assay was used to sequence the DNA from cultured CD4+ T cells. Via MiXCR, TCRdb re-called the PCR reads, giving one row per CDR3 protein. The sample consists of about 16,000 distinct CDR3 sequences, about 63% of them appearing once. With regard to this clonotype: As yet, its antigen is unknown.

This sequence was found in a human donor who had recovered from COVID-19. The sample comprised CD4+ T cells from blood, cultured in vitro. The chain recombines TRBV24-1 with TRBJ2-3; 10 bases map to TRBD2. In DNA form, the CDR3 reads TGTGCCACCAGTGGGAGGACTAGCGGAGCCACAGATACGCAGTATTTT. This encodes CATSGRTSGATDTQYF.